Many counts were recorded for the clone carrying this T cell receptor (beta chain). Its matching antigen is unknown. TCRdb itself ran the RT-PCR reads through MiXCR, one entry per CDR3 protein. The sample shows about 160,000 distinct CDR3 sequences, about 10% of them seen only once. This entry comes from a study of response to subunit inactivated influenza vaccine. Notes on the study in general: Researchers suggested that each seasonal influenza vaccination recruits few new T cells.

The J segment lost 4 bases and the V segment lost 0 bases, leaving 12 bases of the junction unmatched. CDR3 length: 17 residues. Germline CDR1 is MGHRA and CDR2 is YSYEKL. The sequence was collected from a man in his fifties or sixties who received an inactivated influenza vaccine. J is TRBJ2-7 and V is TRBV4-1; 7 bases align to TRBD2. The specimen comprised CD8+ T cells sorted from PBMCs, sampled less than 30 months after vaccination. The CDR3 is CASSQDESGDHSYEQYF. Here the CDR3 DNA reads TGCGCCAGCAGCCAAGATGAGAGCGGGGACCATTCATACGAGCAGTACTTC.